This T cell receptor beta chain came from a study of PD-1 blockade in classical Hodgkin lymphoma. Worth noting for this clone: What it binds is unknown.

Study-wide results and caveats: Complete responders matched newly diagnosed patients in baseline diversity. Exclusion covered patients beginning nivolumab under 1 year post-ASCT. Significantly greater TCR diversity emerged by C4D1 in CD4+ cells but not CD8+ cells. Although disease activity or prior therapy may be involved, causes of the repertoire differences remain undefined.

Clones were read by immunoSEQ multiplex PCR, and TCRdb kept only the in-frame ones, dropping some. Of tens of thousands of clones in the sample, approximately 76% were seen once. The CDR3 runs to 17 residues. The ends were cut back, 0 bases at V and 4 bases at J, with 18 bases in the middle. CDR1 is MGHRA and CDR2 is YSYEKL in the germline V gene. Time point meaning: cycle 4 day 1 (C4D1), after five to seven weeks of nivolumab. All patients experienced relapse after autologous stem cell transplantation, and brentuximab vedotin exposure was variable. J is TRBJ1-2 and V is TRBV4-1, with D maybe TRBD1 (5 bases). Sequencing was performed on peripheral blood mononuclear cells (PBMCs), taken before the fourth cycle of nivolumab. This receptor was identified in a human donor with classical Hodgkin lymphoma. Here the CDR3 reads CASSQDLRDTGGYGYTF. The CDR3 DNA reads TGCGCCAGCAGCCAAGATCTGAGAGATACGGGGGGCTATGGCTACACCTTC.